Presented here are 5 T cell receptor beta chains from one specimen sequenced in a study of vaccination and CD4 T cells after COVID-19 (dated by TCRdb to 2022 to 2024). These receptors have no known antigen. The treatment or condition label corresponds to: roughly ten-day PBMC culture with coronavirus spike peptide pools or control peptides (ViraFEST assay). The library was obtained by PCR. The instrument given in TCRdb is Illumina iSeq 100. At the Johns Hopkins FTIC core, DNA from the cultured CD4+ T cells underwent TCR sequencing with the Oncomine TCR Beta short-read assay. The raw public reads went through TCRdb reprocessing: fastp at Q25, MiXCR clone calling, in-frame beta chains kept. Every CDR3 protein is listed once, alongside the most common genes and DNA of its rows. The sample table records over 8,500 distinct CDR3 sequences; 59% of these occur just once. The top ten constitute about 26% of the sample.

Specimen: CD4+ T cells from blood, cultured in vitro. The receptors were gathered from a human donor who had recovered from COVID-19.

This rearrangement joins TRBV11-3 to TRBJ2-5, with D perhaps matching TRBD2 (6 bases). Germline values: CDR1 SGHNT, CDR2 YENEEA. V lost 6 bases and J lost 4, with 18 bases in between. The CDR3 loop spans 15 amino acids. CDR3 sequence (DNA): TGTGCCAGCAGTTCAGGGAGGTTTGGGGGAGAGACCCAGTACTTC. Its translation is CASSSGRFGGETQYF.

This rearrangement joins TRBV20-1 to TRBJ2-3; TRBD1 might be the D (6 bases). Deletions cut 7 bases from V and 1 base from J, with 12 bases between. Germline-derived CDR1 and CDR2 are DFQATT and SNEGSKA (reference sequence). The CDR3 extends over 13 amino acids. CDR3 nucleotides: TGCAGTGAGGGGGAATACGGCACAGATACGCAGTATTTT. This codes for CSEGEYGTDTQYF.

This clonotype has more than one count but fewer than ten. This rearrangement joins TRBV6-2 or TRBV6-3 to TRBJ1-2; 8 bases align to TRBD1. Trimming cost V 5 bases and J 5 bases; bases outside gene matches: 4. CDR1 is MNHEY and CDR2 is SVGEGT in the germline V gene. The CDR3 has 13 amino acids. The CDR3 DNA reads as TGTGCCAGCAGTAGGGGACAGGCTTATGGCTACACCTTC. It is translated as CASSRGQAYGYTF.

This chain uses TRBV20-1 with TRBJ2-7; possible D gene TRBD2, 5 bases. This CDR3 has 13 residues. Germline loops: CDR1 DFQATT, CDR2 SNEGSKA (reference sequence). Trimming left V 6 bases short and J 5 bases short, with 17 bases between. CDR3 DNA sequence: TGCAGTGCCCCGCCGGGGAGTGTCAACGAGCAGTACTTC. Residues: CSAPPGSVNEQYF.

This clonotype has a single count. This chain connects TRBV20-1 to TRBJ2-3, with D possibly being TRBD1 (6 bases). This CDR3 has 12 amino acids. V dropped 5 bases and J dropped 5 bases, with 11 bases sitting between them. Looked up from germline, CDR1 is DFQATT and CDR2 is SNEGSKA (reference sequence). CDR3 protein: CSAHHRVDTQYF. Written as DNA, the CDR3 is TGCAGTGCTCACCACAGGGTAGATACGCAGTATTTT.